This T cell receptor beta chain appears in the sequencing data of a study of shared T cell receptors in the human thymus. Only in-frame clones appear in the TCRdb table, and some are missing; sequencing was by immunoSEQ multiplex PCR. The data contain about 660,000 clones, about 87% of them singletons. This CDR3 has 15 residues. Trimming removed 3 bases at V and 1 base at J, with 15 bases between. The germline gives CDR1 SQVTM, CDR2 ANQGSEA. The same data also contributed to another study, on human thymus T cells. From that report: Resected material from corrective heart surgery provided the thymus tissue analysed. It looked as if thymic and blood repertoires used V and J genes in a biased way.

The TCR was taken from a boy younger than two with a congenital heart defect. Sequencing was carried out using thymocytes. The chain recombines TRBV29-1 with TRBJ1-1; D may be TRBD1 (5 bases). CDR3 DNA sequence: TGCAGCGTTGAGGGCAGGGAAGGGAAGAACACTGAAGCTTTCTTT. Translating it yields CSVEGREGKNTEAFF.